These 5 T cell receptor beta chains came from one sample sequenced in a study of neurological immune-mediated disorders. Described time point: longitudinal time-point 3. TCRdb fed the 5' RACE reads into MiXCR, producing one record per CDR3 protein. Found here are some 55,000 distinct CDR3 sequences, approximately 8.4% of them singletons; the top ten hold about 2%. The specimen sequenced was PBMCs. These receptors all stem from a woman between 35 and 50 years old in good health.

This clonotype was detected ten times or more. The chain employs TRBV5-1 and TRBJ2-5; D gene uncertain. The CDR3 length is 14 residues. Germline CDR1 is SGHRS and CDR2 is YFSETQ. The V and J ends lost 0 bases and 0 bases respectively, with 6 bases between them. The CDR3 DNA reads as TGCGCCAGCAGCTTGGTCGGAGACCAAGAGACCCAGTACTTC. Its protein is CASSLVGDQETQYF. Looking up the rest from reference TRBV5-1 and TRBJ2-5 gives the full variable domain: KAGVTQTPRYLIKTRGQQVTLSCSPISGHRSVSWYQQTPGQGLQFLFEYFSETQRNKGNFPGRFSGRQFSNSRSEMNVSTLELGDSALYLCASSLVGDQETQYFGPGTRLLVL.

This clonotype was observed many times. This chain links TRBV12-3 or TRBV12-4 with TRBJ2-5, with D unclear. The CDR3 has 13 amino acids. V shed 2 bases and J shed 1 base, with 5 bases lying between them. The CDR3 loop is CASSLNGQETQYF. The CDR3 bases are TGTGCCAGCAGTTTAAACGGCCAAGAGACCCAGTACTTC.

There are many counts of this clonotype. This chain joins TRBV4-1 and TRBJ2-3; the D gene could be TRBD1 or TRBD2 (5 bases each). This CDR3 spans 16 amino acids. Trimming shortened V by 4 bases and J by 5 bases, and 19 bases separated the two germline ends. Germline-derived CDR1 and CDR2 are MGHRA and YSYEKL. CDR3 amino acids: CASSRRGAGAQDTQYF. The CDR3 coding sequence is TGCGCCAGCAGCCGTCGAGGGGCAGGAGCACAAGATACGCAGTATTTT.

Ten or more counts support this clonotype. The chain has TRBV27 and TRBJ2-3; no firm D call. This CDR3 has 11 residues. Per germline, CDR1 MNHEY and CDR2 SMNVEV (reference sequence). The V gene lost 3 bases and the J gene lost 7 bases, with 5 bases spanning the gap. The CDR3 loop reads CASSLGHTQYF. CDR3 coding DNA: TGTGCCAGCAGTTTGGGCCATACGCAGTATTTT.

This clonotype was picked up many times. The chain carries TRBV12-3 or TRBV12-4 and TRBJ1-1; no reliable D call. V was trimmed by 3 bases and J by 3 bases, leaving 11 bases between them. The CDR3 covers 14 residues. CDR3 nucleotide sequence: TGTGCCAGCAGTTTGATAAAACCGGACACTGAAGCTTTCTTT. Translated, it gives CASSLIKPDTEAFF.